Described below is a single T cell receptor (beta chain) sequence and its context. What it binds is not known. The sample originates from a study of CD8+CD57+ T cells in acquired aplastic anemia. Study summary: Sorted CD4+ and CD8+ cells yielded DNA averaging around 3.2 ug. Study-wide results and limits: Patients and controls had in common twenty-nine CD8+ CDR3 sequences.

CDR3 length equals 13 residues. V lost 1 base, J lost 14 bases, and 8 bases stayed unmatched. Germline V gene data show CDR1 as LNHNV and CDR2 as YYDKDF (reference sequence). TCR beta VDJ and CDR3 profiling used genomic DNA as template. TCRdb processed the reads anew with MiXCR; each CDR3 protein has one entry. The data contain about 40,000 distinct CDR3 sequences, about 60% of them singletons. The sequenced patients had an expansion of CD8+CD57+ cells seen by flow cytometry. Patients, without exception, had severe acquired aplastic anemia. Sampling of blood occurred while the patients had still received no therapy.

The sequence was obtained from a human donor with aplastic anemia. The rearrangement uses TRBV15 and TRBJ2-5, with TRBD2 matching 9 bases. Specimen: sorted CD4+, CD8+, or CD8+CD57+ T cells (not recorded which) from PBMCs. This chain's CDR3 is CATSRVAGLASYF. CDR3 DNA: TGTGCCACCAGCAGAGTAGCGGGACTAGCTAGTTACTTC.